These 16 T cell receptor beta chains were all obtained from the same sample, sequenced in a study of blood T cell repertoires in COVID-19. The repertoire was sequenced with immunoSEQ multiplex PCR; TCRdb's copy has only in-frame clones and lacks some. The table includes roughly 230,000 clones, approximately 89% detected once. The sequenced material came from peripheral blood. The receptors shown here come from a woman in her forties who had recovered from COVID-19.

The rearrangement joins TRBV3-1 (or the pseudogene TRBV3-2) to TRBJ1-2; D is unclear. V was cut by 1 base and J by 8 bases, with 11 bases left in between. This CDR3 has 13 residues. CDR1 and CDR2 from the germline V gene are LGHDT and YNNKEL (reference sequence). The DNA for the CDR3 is TGTGCCAGCAGCCAAGTATCAGCGGGGGGCTACACCTTC. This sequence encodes CASSQVSAGGYTF.

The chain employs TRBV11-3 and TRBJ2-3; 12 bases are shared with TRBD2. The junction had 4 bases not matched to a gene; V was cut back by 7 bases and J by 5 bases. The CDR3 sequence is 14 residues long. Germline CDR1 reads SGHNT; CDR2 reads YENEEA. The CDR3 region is CASTTSGSGDTQYF. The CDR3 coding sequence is TGTGCCAGCACGACTAGCGGGAGCGGAGATACGCAGTATTTT.

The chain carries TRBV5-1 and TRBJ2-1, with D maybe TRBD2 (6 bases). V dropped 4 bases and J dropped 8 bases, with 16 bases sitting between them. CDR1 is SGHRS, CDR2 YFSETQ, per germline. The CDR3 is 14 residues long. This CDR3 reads CASSTQRSGDEQFF. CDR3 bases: TGCGCCAGCAGCACCCAAAGGTCGGGGGATGAGCAGTTCTTC. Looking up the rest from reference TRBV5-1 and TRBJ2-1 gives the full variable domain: KAGVTQTPRYLIKTRGQQVTLSCSPISGHRSVSWYQQTPGQGLQFLFEYFSETQRNKGNFPGRFSGRQFSNSRSEMNVSTLELGDSALYLCASSTQRSGDEQFFGPGTRLTVL.

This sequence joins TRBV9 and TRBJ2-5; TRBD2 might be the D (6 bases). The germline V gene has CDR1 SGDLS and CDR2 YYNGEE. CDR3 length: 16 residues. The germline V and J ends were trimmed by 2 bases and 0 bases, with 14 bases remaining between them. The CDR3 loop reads CASSVIAGLYQETQYF. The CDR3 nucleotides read TGTGCCAGCAGCGTTATCGCGGGGCTGTACCAAGAGACCCAGTACTTC.

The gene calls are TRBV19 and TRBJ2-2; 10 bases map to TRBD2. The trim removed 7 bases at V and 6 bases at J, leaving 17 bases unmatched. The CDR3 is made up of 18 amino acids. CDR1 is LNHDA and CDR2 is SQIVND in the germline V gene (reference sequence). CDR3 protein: CASTPVGAGGPAAGELFF. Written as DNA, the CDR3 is TGTGCCAGTACCCCTGTTGGAGCGGGAGGGCCAGCGGCCGGGGAGCTGTTTTTT.

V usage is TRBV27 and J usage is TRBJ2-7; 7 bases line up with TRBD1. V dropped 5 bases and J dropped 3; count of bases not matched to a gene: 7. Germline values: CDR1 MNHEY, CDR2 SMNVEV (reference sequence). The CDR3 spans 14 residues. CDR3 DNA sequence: TGTGCCAGCAGTCCCACAGGGGCCAACTACGAGCAGTACGTC. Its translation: CASSPTGANYEQYV.

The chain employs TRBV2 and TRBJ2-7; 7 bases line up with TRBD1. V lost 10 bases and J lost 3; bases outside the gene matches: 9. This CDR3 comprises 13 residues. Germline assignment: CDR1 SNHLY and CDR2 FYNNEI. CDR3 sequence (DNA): TGTGCCACCTCCAAGAGGGACAGCTACGAGCAGTACTTC. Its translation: CATSKRDSYEQYF.

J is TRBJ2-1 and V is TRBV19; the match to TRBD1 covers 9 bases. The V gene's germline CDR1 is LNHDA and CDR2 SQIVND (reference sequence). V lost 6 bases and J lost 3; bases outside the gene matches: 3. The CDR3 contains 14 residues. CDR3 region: CASRRQGVYNEQFF. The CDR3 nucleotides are TGTGCCAGTAGACGACAGGGGGTCTACAATGAGCAGTTCTTC.

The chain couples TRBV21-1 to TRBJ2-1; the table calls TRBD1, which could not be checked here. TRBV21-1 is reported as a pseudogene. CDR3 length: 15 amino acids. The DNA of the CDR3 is TGTGCCAGCAGCGCACGACCCCACCAGGGAAATGAGCAGTTCTTC. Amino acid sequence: CASSARPHQGNEQFF.

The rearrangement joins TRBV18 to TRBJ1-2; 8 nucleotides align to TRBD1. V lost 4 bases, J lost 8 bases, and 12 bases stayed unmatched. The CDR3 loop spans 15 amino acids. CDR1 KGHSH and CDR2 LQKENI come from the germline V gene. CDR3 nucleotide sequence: TGTGCCAGCTCACTGGGACAGGCCGCTCAGAACGGCTACACCTTC. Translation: CASSLGQAAQNGYTF.

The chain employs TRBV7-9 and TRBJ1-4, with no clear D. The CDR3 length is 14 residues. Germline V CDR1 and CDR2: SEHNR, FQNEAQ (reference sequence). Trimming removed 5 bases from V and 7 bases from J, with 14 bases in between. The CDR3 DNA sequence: TGTGCCAGCAGCCGAGGGCCGTTAGGTGAAAAACTGTTTTTT. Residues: CASSRGPLGEKLFF.

The CDR3 loop reads CASSSYTPGLAGDTGSDTQYF. CDR3 coding DNA: TGTGCCAGCAGCTCATATACGCCGGGACTAGCGGGAGATACGGGTTCAGATACGCAGTATTTT. J is TRBJ2-3 and V is TRBV13; 14 nucleotides line up with TRBD2. The germline gives CDR1 PRHDT, CDR2 FYEKMQ (reference sequence). J gave up 4 bases and V 4 bases, and 19 bases lay outside the gene matches. CDR3 length equals 21 residues. Using reference TRBV13 and TRBJ2-3 for the parts outside the CDR3, the full variable domain is AAGVIQSPRHLIKEKRETATLKCYPIPRHDTVYWYQQGPGQDPQFLISFYEKMQSDKGSIPDRFSAQQFSDYHSELNMSSLELGDSALYFCASSSYTPGLAGDTGSDTQYFGPGTRLTVL.

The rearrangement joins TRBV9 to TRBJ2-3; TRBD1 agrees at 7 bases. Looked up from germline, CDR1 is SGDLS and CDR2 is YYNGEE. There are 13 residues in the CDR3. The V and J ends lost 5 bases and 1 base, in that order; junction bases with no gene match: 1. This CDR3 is CASSTGGTDTQYF. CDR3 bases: TGTGCCAGCAGTACAGGGGGCACAGATACGCAGTATTTT.

Here the CDR3 reads CASSYHGGSQETQYF. As DNA, the CDR3 is TGTGCCAGCAGTTACCATGGCGGCAGCCAAGAGACCCAGTACTTC. The chain joins TRBV6-5 to TRBJ2-5, with D hard to call. Trimming left V 2 bases short and J 1 base short, with 11 bases between. Looked up from germline, CDR1 is MNHEY and CDR2 is SVGAGI. The CDR3 spans 15 residues.

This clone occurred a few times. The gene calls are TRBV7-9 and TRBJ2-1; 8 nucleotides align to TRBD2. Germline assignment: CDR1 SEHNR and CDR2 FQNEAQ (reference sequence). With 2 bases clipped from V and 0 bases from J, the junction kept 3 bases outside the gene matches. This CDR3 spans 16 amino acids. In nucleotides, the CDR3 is TGTGCCAGCAGCTTACGCGGGGGGTTCTCCTACAATGAGCAGTTCTTC. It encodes CASSLRGGFSYNEQFF.

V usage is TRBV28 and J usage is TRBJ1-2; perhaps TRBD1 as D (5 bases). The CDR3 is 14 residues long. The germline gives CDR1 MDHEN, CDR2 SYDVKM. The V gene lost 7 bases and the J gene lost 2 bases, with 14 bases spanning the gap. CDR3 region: CASTGGGVNYGYTF. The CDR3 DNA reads TGTGCCAGCACCGGCGGGGGAGTCAACTATGGCTACACCTTC.